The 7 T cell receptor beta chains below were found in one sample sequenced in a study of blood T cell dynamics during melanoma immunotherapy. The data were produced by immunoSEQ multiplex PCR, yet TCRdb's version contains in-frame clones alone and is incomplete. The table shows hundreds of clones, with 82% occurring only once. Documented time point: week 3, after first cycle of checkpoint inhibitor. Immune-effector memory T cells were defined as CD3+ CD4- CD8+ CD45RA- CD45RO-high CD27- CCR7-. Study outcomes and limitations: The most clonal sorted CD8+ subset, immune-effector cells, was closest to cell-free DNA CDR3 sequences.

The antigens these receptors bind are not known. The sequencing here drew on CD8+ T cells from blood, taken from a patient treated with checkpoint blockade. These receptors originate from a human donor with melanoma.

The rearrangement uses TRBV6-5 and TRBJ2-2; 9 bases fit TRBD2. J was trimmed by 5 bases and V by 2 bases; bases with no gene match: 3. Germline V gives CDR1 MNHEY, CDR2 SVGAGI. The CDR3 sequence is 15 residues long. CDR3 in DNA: TGTGCCAGCAGTTACGCGGGAGGGGGGACCGGGGAGCTGTTTTTT. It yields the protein CASSYAGGGTGELFF.

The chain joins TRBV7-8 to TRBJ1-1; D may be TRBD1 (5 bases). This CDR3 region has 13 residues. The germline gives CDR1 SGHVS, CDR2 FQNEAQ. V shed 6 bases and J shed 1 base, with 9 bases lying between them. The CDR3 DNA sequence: TGTGCCAGCAGTCAAGGGGCGAACACTGAAGCTTTCTTT. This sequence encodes CASSQGANTEAFF.

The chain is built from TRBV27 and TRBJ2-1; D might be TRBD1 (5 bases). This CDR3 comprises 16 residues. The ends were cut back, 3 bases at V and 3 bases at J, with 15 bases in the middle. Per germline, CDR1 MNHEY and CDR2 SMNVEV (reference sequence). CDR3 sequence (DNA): TGTGCCAGCAGTTTGTCGACAGTGCAAGGCTACAATGAGCAGTTCTTC. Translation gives CASSLSTVQGYNEQFF.

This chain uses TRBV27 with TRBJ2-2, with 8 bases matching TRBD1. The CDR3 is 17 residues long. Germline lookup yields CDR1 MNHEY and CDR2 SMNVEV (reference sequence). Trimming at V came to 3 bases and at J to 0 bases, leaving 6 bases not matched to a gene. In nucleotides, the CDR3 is TGTGCCAGCAGTTTTCTGGGACAGGTTACGAACACCGGGGAGCTGTTTTTT. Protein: CASSFLGQVTNTGELFF.

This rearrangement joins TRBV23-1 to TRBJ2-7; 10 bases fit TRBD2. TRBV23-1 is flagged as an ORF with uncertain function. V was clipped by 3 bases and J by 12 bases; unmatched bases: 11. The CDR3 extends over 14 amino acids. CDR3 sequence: CASSQPRASGSRYF. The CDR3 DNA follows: TGCGCCAGCAGTCAGCCCCGGGCTAGCGGGAGTCGGTACTTC.

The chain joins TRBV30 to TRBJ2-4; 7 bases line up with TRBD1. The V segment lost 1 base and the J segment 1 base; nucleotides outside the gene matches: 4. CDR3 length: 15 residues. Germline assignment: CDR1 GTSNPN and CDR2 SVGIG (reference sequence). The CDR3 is CAWSAPQGAKNIQYF. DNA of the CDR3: TGTGCCTGGAGTGCACCACAGGGGGCCAAAAACATTCAGTACTTC.

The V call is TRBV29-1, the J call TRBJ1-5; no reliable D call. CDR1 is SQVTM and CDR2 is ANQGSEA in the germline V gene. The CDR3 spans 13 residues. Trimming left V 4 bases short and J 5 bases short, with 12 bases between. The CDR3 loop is CSVAMETDQPQHF. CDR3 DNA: TGCAGCGTTGCTATGGAAACGGATCAGCCCCAGCATTTT.